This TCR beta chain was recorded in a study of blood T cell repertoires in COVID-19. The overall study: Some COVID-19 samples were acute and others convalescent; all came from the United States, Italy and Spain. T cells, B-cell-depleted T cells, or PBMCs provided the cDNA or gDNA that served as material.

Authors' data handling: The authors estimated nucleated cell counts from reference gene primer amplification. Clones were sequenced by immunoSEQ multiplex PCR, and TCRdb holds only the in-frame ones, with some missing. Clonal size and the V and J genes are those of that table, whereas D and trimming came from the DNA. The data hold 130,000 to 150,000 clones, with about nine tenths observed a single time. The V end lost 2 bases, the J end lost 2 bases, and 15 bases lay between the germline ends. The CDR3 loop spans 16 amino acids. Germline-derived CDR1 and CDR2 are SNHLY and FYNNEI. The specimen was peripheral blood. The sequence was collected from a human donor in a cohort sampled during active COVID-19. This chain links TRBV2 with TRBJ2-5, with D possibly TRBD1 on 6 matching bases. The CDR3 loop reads CASSERGNREQETQYF. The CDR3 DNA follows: TGTGCCAGCAGTGAAAGGGGCAACAGGGAACAAGAGACCCAGTACTTC.